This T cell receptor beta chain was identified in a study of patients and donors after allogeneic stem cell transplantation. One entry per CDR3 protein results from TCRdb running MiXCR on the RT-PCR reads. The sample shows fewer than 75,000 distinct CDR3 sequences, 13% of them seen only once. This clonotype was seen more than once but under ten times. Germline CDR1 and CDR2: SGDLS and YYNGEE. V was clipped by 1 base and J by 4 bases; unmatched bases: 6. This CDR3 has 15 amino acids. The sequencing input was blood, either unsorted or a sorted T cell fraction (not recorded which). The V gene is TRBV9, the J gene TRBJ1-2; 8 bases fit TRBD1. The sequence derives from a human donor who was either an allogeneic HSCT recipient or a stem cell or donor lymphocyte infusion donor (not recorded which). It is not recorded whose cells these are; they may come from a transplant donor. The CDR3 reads CASSVQGQGAYGYTF. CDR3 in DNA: TGTGCCAGCAGCGTACAAGGACAGGGAGCCTATGGCTACACCTTC.